This T cell receptor (beta chain) comes out of a study of identical twins. Study outcomes and limitations: Cord blood beta clonotypes that were abundant carried fewer insertions, and memory repertoires showed no such trend.

A note on this clonotype: The antigen is not known.

After template switching added a universal primer site, the resulting cDNA carried unique molecular identifiers. In TCRdb, the 5' RACE reads were re-called with MiXCR into one record per CDR3 protein. Of around 1.7 million distinct CDR3 sequences listed, 25% to 35% are singletons. CDR1 and CDR2 from the germline V gene are MNHEY and SMNVEV (reference sequence). The CDR3 covers 14 residues. V dropped 2 bases and J dropped 9; count of bases not matched to a gene: 7. The chain recombines TRBV27 with TRBJ1-1; 9 nucleotides agree with TRBD1. The source of this sequence is a newborn girl in good health. The specimen was cord blood. CDR3: CASSLRQGGVKAFF. The CDR3 DNA reads TGTGCCAGCAGTTTACGACAGGGGGGGGTGAAAGCTTTCTTT.